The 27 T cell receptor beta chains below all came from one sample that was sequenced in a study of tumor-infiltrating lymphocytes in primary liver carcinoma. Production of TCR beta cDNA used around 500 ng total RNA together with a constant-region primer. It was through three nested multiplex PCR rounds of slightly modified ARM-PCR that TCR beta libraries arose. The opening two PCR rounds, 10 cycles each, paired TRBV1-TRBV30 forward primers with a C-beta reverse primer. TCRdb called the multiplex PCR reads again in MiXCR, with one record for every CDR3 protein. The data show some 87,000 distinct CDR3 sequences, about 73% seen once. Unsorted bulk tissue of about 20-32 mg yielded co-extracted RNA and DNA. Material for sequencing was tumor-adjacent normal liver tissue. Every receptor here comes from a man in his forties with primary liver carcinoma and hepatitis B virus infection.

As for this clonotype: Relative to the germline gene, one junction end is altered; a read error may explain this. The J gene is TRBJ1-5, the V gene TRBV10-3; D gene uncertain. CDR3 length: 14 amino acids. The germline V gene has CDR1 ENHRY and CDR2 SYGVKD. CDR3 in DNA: TGTACCATCAGTGAGTCCATGTCCAATCAGCCCCAGCATTTT. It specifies CTISESMSNQPQHF.

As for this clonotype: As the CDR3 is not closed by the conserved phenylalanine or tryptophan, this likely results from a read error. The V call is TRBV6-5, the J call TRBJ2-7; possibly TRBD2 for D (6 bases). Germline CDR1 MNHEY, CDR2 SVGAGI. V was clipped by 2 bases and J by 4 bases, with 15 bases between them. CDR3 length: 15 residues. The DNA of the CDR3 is TGTGCCAGCAGTTACGCGCGGGACTCCCATTACGAGCAGTACCTC. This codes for CASSYARDSHYEQYL.

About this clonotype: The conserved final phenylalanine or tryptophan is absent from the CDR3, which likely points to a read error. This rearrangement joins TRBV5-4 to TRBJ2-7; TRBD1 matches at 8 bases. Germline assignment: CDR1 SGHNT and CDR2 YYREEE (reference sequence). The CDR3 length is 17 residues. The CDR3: CASSSAGQASSSYEQYL. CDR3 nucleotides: TGTGCCAGTAGCTCCGCGGGACAGGCATCCTCATCCTACGAGCAGTACTTA.

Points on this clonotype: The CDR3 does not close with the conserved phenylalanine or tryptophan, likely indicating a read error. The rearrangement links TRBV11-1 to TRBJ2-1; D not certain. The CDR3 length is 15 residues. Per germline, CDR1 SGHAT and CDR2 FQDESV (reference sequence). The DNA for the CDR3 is TGTACCAGCAGCTTAAAAACTGTCCTTTACAATGAGCAGTTCTCC. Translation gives CTSSLKTVLYNEQFS.

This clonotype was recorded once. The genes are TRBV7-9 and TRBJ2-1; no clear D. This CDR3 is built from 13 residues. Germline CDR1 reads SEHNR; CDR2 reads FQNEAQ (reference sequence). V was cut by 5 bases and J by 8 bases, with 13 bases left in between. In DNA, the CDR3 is TGTGCCAGCAGCCCTAAGGTTGGGGATGAGCAGTTCTTC. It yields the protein CASSPKVGDEQFF.

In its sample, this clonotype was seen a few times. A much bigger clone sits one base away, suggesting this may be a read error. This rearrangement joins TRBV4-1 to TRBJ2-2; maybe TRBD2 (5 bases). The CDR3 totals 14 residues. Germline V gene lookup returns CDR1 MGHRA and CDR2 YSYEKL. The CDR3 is CARSQPPGYRELFF. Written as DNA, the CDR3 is TGCGCCAGGAGCCAACCCCCGGGGTACCGGGAGCTGTTTTTT.

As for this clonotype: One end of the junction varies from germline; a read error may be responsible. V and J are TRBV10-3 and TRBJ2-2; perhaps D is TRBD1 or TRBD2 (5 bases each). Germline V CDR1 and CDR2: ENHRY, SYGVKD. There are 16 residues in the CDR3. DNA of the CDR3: TGTGACATCAGTGAGATCGACAGAGGGGAAACCGGGGAGCTGTTTTTT. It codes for CDISEIDRGETGELFF.

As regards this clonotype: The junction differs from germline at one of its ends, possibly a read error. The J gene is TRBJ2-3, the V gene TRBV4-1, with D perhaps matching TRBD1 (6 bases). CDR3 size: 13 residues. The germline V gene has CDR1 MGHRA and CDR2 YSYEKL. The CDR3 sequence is CASSQVGADTKYF. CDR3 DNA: TGCGCCAGCAGCCAAGTGGGGGCAGATACGAAGTATTTT.

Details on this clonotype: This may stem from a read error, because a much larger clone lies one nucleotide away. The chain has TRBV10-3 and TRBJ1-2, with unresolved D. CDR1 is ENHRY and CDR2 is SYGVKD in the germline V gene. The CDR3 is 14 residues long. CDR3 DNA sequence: TGTGTCATCAGTGAGAATACAGAAGGCTATGGCTACACCTTC. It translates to CVISENTEGYGYTF.

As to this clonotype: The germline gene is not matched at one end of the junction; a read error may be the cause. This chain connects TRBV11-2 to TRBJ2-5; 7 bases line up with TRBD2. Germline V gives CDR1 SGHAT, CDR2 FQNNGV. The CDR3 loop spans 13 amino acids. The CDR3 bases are TGTGCCAGCAGTCGGGAGGACCGAGAGACTCAGTACTTC. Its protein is CASSREDRETQYF.

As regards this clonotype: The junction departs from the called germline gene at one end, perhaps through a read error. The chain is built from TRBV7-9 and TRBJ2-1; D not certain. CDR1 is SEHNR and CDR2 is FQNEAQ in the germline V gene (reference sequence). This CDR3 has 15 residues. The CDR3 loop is CPSSLNSGSYNEQFF. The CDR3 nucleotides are TGTCCCAGCAGCTTAAATTCTGGAAGTTACAATGAGCAGTTCTTC.

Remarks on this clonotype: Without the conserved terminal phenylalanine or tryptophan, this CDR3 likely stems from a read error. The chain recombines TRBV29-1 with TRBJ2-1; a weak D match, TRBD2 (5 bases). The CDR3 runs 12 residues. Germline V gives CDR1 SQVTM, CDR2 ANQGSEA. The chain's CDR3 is CSSQLLGNEQFL. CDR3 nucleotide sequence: TGCAGCTCACAGCTACTAGGCAATGAACAGTTCTTA.

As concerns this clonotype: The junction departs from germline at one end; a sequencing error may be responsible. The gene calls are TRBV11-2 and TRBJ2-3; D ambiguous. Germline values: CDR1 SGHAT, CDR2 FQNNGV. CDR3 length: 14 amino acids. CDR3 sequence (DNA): TGTGCCAGCAACTTAGGTGACAACACAGATACGCAATATTTT. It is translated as CASNLGDNTDTQYF. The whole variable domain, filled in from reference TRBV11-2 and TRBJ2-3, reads EAGVAQSPRYKIIEKRQSVAFWCNPISGHATLYWYQQILGQGPKLLIQFQNNGVVDDSQLPKDRFSAERLKGVDSTLKIQPAKLEDSAVYLCASNLGDNTDTQYFGPGTRLTVL.

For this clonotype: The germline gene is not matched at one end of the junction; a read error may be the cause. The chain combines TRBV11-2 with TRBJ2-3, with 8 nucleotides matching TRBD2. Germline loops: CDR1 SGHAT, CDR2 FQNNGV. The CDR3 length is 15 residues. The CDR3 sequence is CASRRLAIRTDTHYF. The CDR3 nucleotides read TGTGCCAGCAGGAGACTAGCGATCCGCACAGATACGCACTATTTT.

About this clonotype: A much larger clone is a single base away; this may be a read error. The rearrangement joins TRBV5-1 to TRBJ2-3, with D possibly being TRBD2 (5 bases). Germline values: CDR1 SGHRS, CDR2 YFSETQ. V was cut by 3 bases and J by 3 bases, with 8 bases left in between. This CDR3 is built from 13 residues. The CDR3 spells CASSWWETDTQYF. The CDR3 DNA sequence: TGCGCCAGCAGCTGGTGGGAGACAGATACGCAGTATTTT.

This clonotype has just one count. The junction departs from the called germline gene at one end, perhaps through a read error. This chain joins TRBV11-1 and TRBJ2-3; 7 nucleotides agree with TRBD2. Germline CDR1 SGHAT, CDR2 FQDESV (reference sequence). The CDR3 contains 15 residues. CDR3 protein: CAGSLGDYDSDTQYF. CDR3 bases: TGTGCCGGCAGCTTAGGGGACTACGATTCAGATACGCAGTATTTT. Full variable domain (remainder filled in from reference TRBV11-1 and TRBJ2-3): EAEVAQSPRYKITEKSQAVAFWCDPISGHATLYWYRQILGQGPELLVQFQDESVVDDSQLPKDRFSAERLKGVDSTLKIQPAELGDSAMYLCAGSLGDYDSDTQYFGPGTRLTVL.

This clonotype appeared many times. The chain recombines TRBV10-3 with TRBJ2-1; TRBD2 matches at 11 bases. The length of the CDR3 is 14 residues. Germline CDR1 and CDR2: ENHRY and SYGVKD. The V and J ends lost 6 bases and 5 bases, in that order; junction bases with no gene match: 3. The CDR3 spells CAISGTSGNNEQFF. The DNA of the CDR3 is TGTGCCATCAGCGGGACTAGCGGTAACAATGAGCAGTTCTTC.

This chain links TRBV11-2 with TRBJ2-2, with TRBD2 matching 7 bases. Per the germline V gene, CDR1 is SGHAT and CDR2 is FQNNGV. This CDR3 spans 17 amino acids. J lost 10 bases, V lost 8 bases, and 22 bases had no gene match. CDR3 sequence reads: CASGAGVAVSPAEELFF. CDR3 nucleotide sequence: TGTGCCAGCGGCGCGGGAGTAGCGGTCTCCCCGGCCGAGGAGCTGTTTTTT.

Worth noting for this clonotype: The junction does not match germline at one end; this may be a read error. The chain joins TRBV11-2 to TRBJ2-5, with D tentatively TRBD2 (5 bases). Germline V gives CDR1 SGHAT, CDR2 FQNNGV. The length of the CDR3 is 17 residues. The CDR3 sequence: CVSGLDQQGLGLETQYF. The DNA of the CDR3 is TGTGTCAGCGGCTTAGATCAACAAGGCCTGGGTCTAGAGACCCAGTACTTC.

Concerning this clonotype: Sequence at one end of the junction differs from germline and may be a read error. CDR3 in DNA: TGTGCCTGCAGTTTCGGGATCCACGGGGGCTACAAGCAGTACTTC. Its protein is CACSFGIHGGYKQYF. This chain uses TRBV6-5 with TRBJ2-7; D may correspond to TRBD1 or TRBD2 (6 bases each). Germline loops: CDR1 MNHEY, CDR2 SVGAGI. This CDR3 spans 15 amino acids.

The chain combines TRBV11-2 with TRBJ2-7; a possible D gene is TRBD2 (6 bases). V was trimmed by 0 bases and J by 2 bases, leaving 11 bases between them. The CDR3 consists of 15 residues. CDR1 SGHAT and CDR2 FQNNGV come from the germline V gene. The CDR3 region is CASSLEYIAAYEQYF. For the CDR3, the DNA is TGTGCCAGCAGCTTAGAGTACATAGCGGCCTACGAGCAGTACTTC.

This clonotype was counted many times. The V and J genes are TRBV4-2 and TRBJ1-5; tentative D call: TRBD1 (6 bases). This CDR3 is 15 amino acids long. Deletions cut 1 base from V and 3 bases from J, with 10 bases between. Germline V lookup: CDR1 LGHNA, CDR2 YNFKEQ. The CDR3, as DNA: TGTGCCAGCAGCCAAGGGGGGGCGGTCAATCAGCCCCAGCATTTT. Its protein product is CASSQGGAVNQPQHF.

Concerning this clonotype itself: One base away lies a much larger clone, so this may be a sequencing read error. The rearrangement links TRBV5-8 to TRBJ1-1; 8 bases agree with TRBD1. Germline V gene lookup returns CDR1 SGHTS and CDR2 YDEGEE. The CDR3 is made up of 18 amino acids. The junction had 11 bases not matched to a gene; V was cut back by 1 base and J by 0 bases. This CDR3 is CASSLKGAGGPMNTEAFF. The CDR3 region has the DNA TGTGCCAGCAGCTTGAAGGGGGCAGGGGGCCCCATGAACACTGAAGCTTTCTTT.

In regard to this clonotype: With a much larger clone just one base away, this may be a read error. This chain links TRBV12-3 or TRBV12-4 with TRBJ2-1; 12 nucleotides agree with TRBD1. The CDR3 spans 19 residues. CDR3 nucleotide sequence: TGTACCAGCAGCCCGCCGGGACAGGGGGCCCTTTACTCCTACAATGAGCAGTTCTTC. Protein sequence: CTSSPPGQGALYSYNEQFF.

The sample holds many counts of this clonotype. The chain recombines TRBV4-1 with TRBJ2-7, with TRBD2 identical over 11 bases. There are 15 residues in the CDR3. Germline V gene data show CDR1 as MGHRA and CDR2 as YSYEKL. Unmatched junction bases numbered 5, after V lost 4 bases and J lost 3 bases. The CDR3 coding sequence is TGCGCCAGCAGCCTCGGACTAGCGGGCAGCTACGAGCAGTACTTC. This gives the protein CASSLGLAGSYEQYF.

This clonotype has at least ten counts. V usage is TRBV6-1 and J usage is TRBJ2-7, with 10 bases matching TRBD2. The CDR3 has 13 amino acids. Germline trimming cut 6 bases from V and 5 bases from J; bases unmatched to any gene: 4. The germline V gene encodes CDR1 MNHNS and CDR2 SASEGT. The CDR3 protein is CASSLGLANEQYF. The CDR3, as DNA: TGTGCCAGCAGCCTGGGACTAGCGAACGAGCAGTACTTC.

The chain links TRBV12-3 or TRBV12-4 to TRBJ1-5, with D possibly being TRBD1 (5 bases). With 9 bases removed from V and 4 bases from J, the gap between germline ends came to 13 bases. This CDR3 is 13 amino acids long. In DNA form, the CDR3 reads TGTGCCAGTTGCCGGGACCTAAATCAGCCCCAGCATTTT. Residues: CASCRDLNQPQHF.